This T cell receptor beta chain was captured in a study of OX40 agonist ivuxolimab in advanced cancers. Profiling relied on immunoSEQ multiplex PCR, and the TCRdb table lists in-frame clones only, not all of them. Found here are 65,000 to 95,000 clones, about 83% of them singletons; the top ten hold approximately 7%. Sequencing used CD4+ or CD8+ T cells sorted from blood, obtained in a trial of the OX40 agonist ivuxolimab. The sequence came from an adult with an advanced solid tumor such as melanoma, head and neck, liver or kidney cancer.

CDR3 DNA: TGTGCCTGGAGTCCGGGGGTGAGGGGCGGGCCACAAGAGACCCAGTACTTC. Translating gives CAWSPGVRGGPQETQYF. V usage is TRBV30 and J usage is TRBJ2-5, with a possible D match to TRBD2 (6 bases). The germline V and J ends were trimmed by 2 bases and 2 bases, with 21 bases remaining between them. CDR1 is GTSNPN, CDR2 SVGIG, per germline (reference sequence). This CDR3 has 17 amino acids.